What follows are 29 T cell receptor beta chains derived from one specimen sequenced in a study of blood T cell repertoires in COVID-19. Libraries were prepared by immunoSEQ multiplex PCR; TCRdb keeps only in-frame clonotypes and omits some of them. The data hold around 140,000 clones, with about 79% observed a single time. The sequencing sample was made of peripheral blood. These receptors all stem from a man aged 55 to 70 with active or convalescent COVID-19.

The rearrangement joins TRBV7-2 to TRBJ1-4; 8 nucleotides agree with TRBD1. Germline lookup yields CDR1 SGHTA and CDR2 FQGNSA. This CDR3 comprises 14 residues. V lost 2 bases, J lost 5 bases, and 1 base stayed unmatched. DNA for the CDR3: TGTGCCAGCAGCTTAACAGGGGGGAATGAAAAACTGTTTTTT. Translation: CASSLTGGNEKLFF.

In DNA, the CDR3 is TGTGCCAGCAGTTACGACGGCGGCTATGGCTACACCTTC. It is translated as CASSYDGGYGYTF. The gene calls are TRBV6-5 and TRBJ1-2; no clear D gene. Looked up from germline, CDR1 is MNHEY and CDR2 is SVGAGI. The CDR3 is 13 amino acids. Trimming stripped 2 bases from V and 4 bases from J, with 8 bases between.

The V gene is TRBV5-1, the J gene TRBJ1-5; TRBD1 is a possible D gene (5 bases). CDR3 length: 15 residues. Looked up from germline, CDR1 is SGHRS and CDR2 is YFSETQ. V was cut by 4 bases and J by 3 bases, with 14 bases left in between. The CDR3 DNA sequence: TGCGCCAGCAGCCCCGGGGGGATTGACAATCAGCCCCAGCATTTT. The encoded protein is CASSPGGIDNQPQHF.

V is TRBV3-1 (or the pseudogene TRBV3-2) and J is TRBJ2-7; tentatively, D is TRBD2 (6 bases). The germline gives CDR1 LGHDT, CDR2 YNNKEL (reference sequence). Trimming pared 4 bases from V and 2 bases from J, leaving 12 bases between. CDR3 length: 14 amino acids. CDR3 DNA sequence: TGTGCCAGCAGCCCGACTAGTTTAACCTACGAGCAGTACGTC. Amino acid sequence: CASSPTSLTYEQYV.

Note on this clone: Other nucleotide sequences from this sample produce the same CDR3. V gene TRBV3-1 (or the pseudogene TRBV3-2) combines with J gene TRBJ1-1, with D possibly TRBD1 on 6 matching bases. Deletions cut 1 base from V and 2 bases from J, with 8 bases between. CDR1 and CDR2 from the germline V gene are LGHDT and YNNKEL (reference sequence). The CDR3 is 14 residues long. CDR3 residues: CASSQGTANTEAFF. In nucleotides, the CDR3 is TGTGCCAGCAGCCAAGGGACAGCTAACACTGAAGCTTTCTTT.

This rearrangement joins TRBV5-5 to TRBJ2-7, with 9 bases identical to TRBD1. V dropped 1 base and J dropped 5; count of bases not matched to a gene: 7. Per germline, CDR1 SGHKS and CDR2 YYEKEE (reference sequence). The CDR3 totals 15 residues. CDR3 amino acids: CASSLLGTGTHEQYV. CDR3 coding DNA: TGTGCCAGCAGCTTGCTTGGGACAGGGACCCACGAGCAGTACGTC.

This rearrangement joins TRBV27 to TRBJ1-2; 7 bases agree with TRBD1. Losses at the gene ends were 4 bases for V and 7 bases for J; bases not matched to a gene: 3. Looked up from germline, CDR1 is MNHEY and CDR2 is SMNVEV (reference sequence). The CDR3 is 12 residues long. The DNA of the CDR3 is TGTGCCAGCAGTTCTTCAGGGGGTGGCTACACCTTC. This translates into CASSSSGGGYTF.

The chain combines TRBV3-1 (or the pseudogene TRBV3-2) with TRBJ1-3; D perhaps matches TRBD1 (6 bases). From germline, CDR1 is LGHDT and CDR2 YNNKEL (reference sequence). The CDR3 contains 15 residues. V lost 4 bases and J lost 4, with 14 bases in between. The CDR3 protein is CASSLGGTTGNTIYF. The DNA for the CDR3 is TGTGCCAGCAGCCTCGGGGGGACAACGGGAAACACCATATATTTT.

This chain joins TRBV30 and TRBJ1-6; D remains ambiguous. The CDR3 has 12 residues. Trimming left V 3 bases short and J 8 bases short, with 8 bases between. Germline CDR1 is GTSNPN and CDR2 is SVGIG (reference sequence). The CDR3 reads CAWSVQDSPLHF. In nucleotides, the CDR3 is TGTGCCTGGAGCGTCCAGGATTCACCCCTCCACTTT.

The chain combines TRBV25-1 with TRBJ2-7; TRBD1 agrees at 9 bases. Germline values: CDR1 MGHDK, CDR2 SYGVNS. The CDR3 spans 15 residues. V trimming: 1 base; J trimming: 5 bases; junction bases outside the gene matches: 6. CDR3 DNA: TGTGCCAGCAGTGAATGGGACAGGGTGGGCGACGAGCAGTACTTC. Encoded protein: CASSEWDRVGDEQYF.

This clone was observed once. The chain couples TRBV3-1 (or the pseudogene TRBV3-2) to TRBJ1-1, with D uncertain. V shed 0 bases and J shed 7 bases, with 6 bases lying between them. The V gene's germline CDR1 is LGHDT and CDR2 YNNKEL (reference sequence). The CDR3 runs 12 residues. Here the CDR3 DNA reads TGTGCCAGCAGCCAAGATGGGCGTGAAGCTTTCTTT. Protein product: CASSQDGREAFF.

This clone has just one count. The gene calls are TRBV7-9 and TRBJ1-2; unclear D gene. The CDR3 loop spans 15 amino acids. Germline values: CDR1 SEHNR, CDR2 FQNEAQ (reference sequence). Trimming removed 5 bases at V and 1 base at J, with 14 bases between. Written as DNA, the CDR3 is TGTGCCAGCAGCCTTGACCCCGGGTTTAACTATGGCTACACCTTC. This encodes CASSLDPGFNYGYTF.

The chain uses TRBV19 and TRBJ1-4; D uncertain. This CDR3 contains 14 residues. Germline CDR1 reads LNHDA; CDR2 reads SQIVND (reference sequence). The V end lost 8 bases, the J end lost 0 bases, and 10 bases lay between the germline ends. The CDR3 reads CASCKVATNEKLFF. Here the CDR3 DNA reads TGTGCCAGTTGTAAAGTAGCAACTAATGAAAAACTGTTTTTT.

The chain employs TRBV12-5 and TRBJ1-3; 8 positions agree with TRBD1. The germline V gene encodes CDR1 LGHNT and CDR2 FRNRAP. CDR3 length: 16 amino acids. V lost 1 base, J lost 0 bases, and 2 bases stayed unmatched. The CDR3 DNA reads as TGTGCTAGTGGTTTGGAACAGGGGGGCTCTGGAAACACCATATATTTT. This encodes CASGLEQGGSGNTIYF.

The chain uses TRBV5-4 and TRBJ2-5; the D gene is possibly TRBD2 (6 bases). Germline V gene data show CDR1 as SGHNT and CDR2 as YYREEE (reference sequence). The CDR3 loop spans 14 amino acids. Trimming shortened V by 4 bases and J by 3 bases, and 13 bases separated the two germline ends. DNA for the CDR3: TGTGCCAGCAGCCGCGGAGGGGCGGAAGAGACCCAGTACTTC. It is translated as CASSRGGAEETQYF.

The J gene is TRBJ2-1, the V gene TRBV7-2, with TRBD2 matching over 11 bases. This CDR3 is built from 15 residues. The V gene end was trimmed by 2 bases and the J gene end by 12 bases; junction bases not matched to a gene: 9. Per germline, CDR1 SGHTA and CDR2 FQGNSA. The CDR3 DNA is TGTGCCAGCAGCTTAAAGGTGGGACTAGCGGCCGGGCAGTTCTTC. Encoded protein: CASSLKVGLAAGQFF.

V is TRBV11-3 and J is TRBJ1-6; 9 positions agree with TRBD1. Germline-derived CDR1 and CDR2 are SGHNT and YENEEA. The CDR3 is made up of 15 amino acids. The V and J ends lost 4 bases and 7 bases, in that order; junction bases with no gene match: 5. The CDR3 sequence: CASSSTGGGNSPLHF. The CDR3 DNA sequence: TGTGCCAGCAGCTCCACAGGGGGCGGGAATTCACCCCTCCACTTT. Based on the CDR3 plus reference TRBV11-3 and TRBJ1-6, the full variable domain is EAGVVQSPRYKIIEKKQPVAFWCNPISGHNTLYWYLQNLGQGPELLIRYENEEAVDDSQLPKDRFSAERLKGVDSTLKIQPAELGDSAVYLCASSSTGGGNSPLHFGNGTRLTVT.

The rearrangement links TRBV6-5 to TRBJ1-6; D not resolved. The length of the CDR3 is 13 residues. V lost 6 bases to trimming and J lost 5 bases, with 8 bases between them. Germline values: CDR1 MNHEY, CDR2 SVGAGI. CDR3 sequence reads: CASSSNNNSPLHF. CDR3 coding DNA: TGTGCCAGCAGCTCTAATAATAATTCACCCCTCCACTTT.

The V gene is TRBV24-1, the J gene TRBJ2-1; no reliable D call. The CDR3 is made up of 14 amino acids. V was shortened by 0 bases and J by 3 bases, with 5 bases between the two germline ends. Per the germline V gene, CDR1 is KGHDR and CDR2 is SFDVKD. This chain's CDR3 is CATSDLSYYNEQFF. The CDR3 coding sequence is TGTGCCACCAGTGATTTGTCCTACTACAATGAGCAGTTCTTC.

This clone was picked up one time. The chain combines TRBV19 with TRBJ1-1; no reliable D call. The CDR3 covers 15 residues. V was trimmed by 5 bases and J by 0 bases, leaving 13 bases between them. The germline gives CDR1 LNHDA, CDR2 SQIVND (reference sequence). CDR3 sequence: CASSLFLVMNTEAFF. The CDR3 nucleotides read TGTGCCAGTAGTCTTTTTCTAGTTATGAACACTGAAGCTTTCTTT.

This clone was seen more than once but under ten times. The chain recombines TRBV6-5 with TRBJ2-6; D not resolved. V lost 2 bases, J lost 5 bases, and 4 bases lay in between. CDR1 MNHEY and CDR2 SVGAGI come from the germline V gene. The length of the CDR3 is 13 residues. CDR3 coding DNA: TGTGCCAGCAGTTACGACAGGGCCAACGTCCTGACTTTC. Its translation: CASSYDRANVLTF.

Written as DNA, the CDR3 is TGCGCCAGCAGCCAAGTGTCCAGGGGCCAGCCCCAGCATTTT. It encodes CASSQVSRGQPQHF. The chain recombines TRBV4-3 with TRBJ1-5, with D possibly matching TRBD1 (6 bases). Germline CDR1 and CDR2: LGHNA and YSLEER. This CDR3 is built from 14 residues. Trimming took off 1 base at V and 7 bases at J, with 11 bases between the two ends.

The rearrangement links TRBV27 to TRBJ2-1, with a tentative D call TRBD2 (6 bases). CDR1 and CDR2 from the germline V gene are MNHEY and SMNVEV (reference sequence). This CDR3 is built from 16 residues. The V and J ends lost 5 bases and 0 bases respectively, with 14 bases between them. The CDR3 sequence: CASSRASVSSYNEQFF. In DNA, the CDR3 is TGTGCCAGCAGTCGGGCTAGCGTCAGCTCCTACAATGAGCAGTTCTTC.

CDR3 DNA sequence: TGCGCCAGCAGCCGCCAGACCCAGGAGGCCTACGAGCAGTACTTC. Encoded protein: CASSRQTQEAYEQYF. The genes are TRBV4-3 and TRBJ2-7; possible D gene TRBD2, 5 bases. V was trimmed by 4 bases and J by 2 bases, leaving 15 bases between them. CDR1 is LGHNA, CDR2 YSLEER, per germline. This CDR3 has 15 residues.

The sample holds a few counts of this clone. The rearrangement joins TRBV29-1 to TRBJ1-2, with a possible D match to TRBD1 (6 bases). From germline, CDR1 is SQVTM and CDR2 ANQGSEA. The CDR3 is 12 residues long. Between the trimmed V and J ends, which lost 7 bases and 9 bases, there was a span of 18 bases. The CDR3 DNA is TGCAGCGACAGAGAGGGGACAAGAAGCTACACCTTC. This gives the protein CSDREGTRSYTF.

V usage is TRBV6-2 or TRBV6-3 and J usage is TRBJ1-5; possibly TRBD1 for D (5 bases). V was trimmed by 4 bases and J by 0 bases, leaving 7 bases between them. Looked up from germline, CDR1 is MNHEY and CDR2 is SVGEGT. The CDR3 contains 14 residues. The CDR3 sequence is CASSSGFSNQPQHF. The CDR3 DNA sequence: TGTGCCAGCAGTTCAGGGTTTAGCAATCAGCCCCAGCATTTT.

The rearrangement links TRBV5-1 to TRBJ2-3; D is ambiguous. V was shortened by 4 bases and J by 2 bases, with 5 bases between the two germline ends. The germline V gene has CDR1 SGHRS and CDR2 YFSETQ. The length of the CDR3 is 12 residues. In DNA form, the CDR3 reads TGCGCCAGCAGCCCTACCACAGATACGCAGTATTTT. Amino acids: CASSPTTDTQYF.

CDR3 amino acids: CASSEGTIPLETQYF. The CDR3 DNA reads as TGTGCCAGCAGCGAGGGGACTATTCCTCTGGAGACCCAGTACTTC. The genes are TRBV9 and TRBJ2-5; 7 bases are shared with TRBD2. The V and J ends lost 3 bases and 5 bases, in that order; junction bases with no gene match: 10. Germline V lookup: CDR1 SGDLS, CDR2 YYNGEE. This CDR3 region has 15 residues.

The chain carries TRBV5-4 and TRBJ1-2; possibly TRBD1 for D (5 bases). Germline V gene sequence: CDR1 SGHNT, CDR2 YYREEE (reference sequence). The V end was cut by 1 base, the J end by 5 bases, with 18 bases between. The CDR3 is 16 amino acids. CDR3 in DNA: TGTGCCAGCAGCTTGAGGACACGGGTTGGGATGTATGGCTACACCTTC. Protein product: CASSLRTRVGMYGYTF. The whole variable domain, filled in from reference TRBV5-4 and TRBJ1-2, reads ETGVTQSPTHLIKTRGQQVTLRCSSQSGHNTVSWYQQALGQGPQFIFQYYREEENGRGNFPPRFSGLQFPNYSSELNVNALELDDSALYLCASSLRTRVGMYGYTFGSGTRLTVV.